This TCR beta chain was documented in a study of human T cells and chemical hapten exposure. Overall study: Sensitizing treatment utilized 2% DPC over a 2 cm by 2 cm portion of upper inner arm skin.

The library attached unique molecular identifiers to individual cDNA molecules. Via MiXCR, TCRdb re-called the RACE reads, giving one row per CDR3 protein. The sample records about 120,000 distinct CDR3 sequences, about 14% being singletons. The time point was: pre-sensitization, week 0. The treatment is: therapeutic diphenylcyclopropenone sensitization with weekly scalp DPC. J was trimmed by 6 bases and V by 6 bases; bases with no gene match: 7. Germline assignment: CDR1 DFQATT and CDR2 SNEGSKA (reference sequence). The CDR3 sequence is 12 residues long. The TCR comes from a woman between 18 and 29 years old with alopecia areata. Some clones in this sample may be carry-over from other donors' samples. J is TRBJ1-2 and V is TRBV20-1; TRBD1 agrees at 7 bases. Sequences were derived from whole blood, sampled in connection with sensitization to the hapten diphenylcyclopropenone (DPC). DNA for the CDR3: TGCAGTGCGAGTATCACAGGGGATGGCTACACCTTC. Protein product: CSASITGDGYTF.